This T cell receptor beta chain was identified in a study of PD-L1 blockade in urothelial cancer. Germline V gives CDR1 SGHDT, CDR2 YYEEEE. V lost 0 bases to trimming and J lost 2 bases; unmatched junction nucleotides: 5. The CDR3 loop spans 15 amino acids. Patient disease was locally advanced or metastatic urothelial carcinoma. Every patient provided from 1 to 8 samples, collected pretreatment and on-treatment. Assay: immunoSEQ multiplex PCR; the TCRdb copy retains only in-frame clones and omits some. The sample consists of around 53,000 clones, 75% to 90% of them appearing once. The chain carries TRBV5-6 and TRBJ2-7; 7 positions agree with TRBD1. This material consisted of PBMCs, taken around atezolizumab (anti-PD-L1) treatment. This receptor was taken from a man in his forties or fifties with urothelial cancer. This CDR3 is CASSLAPGQTYEQYF. The CDR3 region has the DNA TGTGCCAGCAGCTTGGCCCCGGGACAGACCTACGAGCAGTACTTC.